This is a list of T cell receptor beta chains from one sample in a study of OX40 agonist ivuxolimab in advanced cancers. Sequenced by immunoSEQ multiplex PCR; TCRdb stores in-frame clones only, minus some. This table has 75,000 to 90,000 clones, around 85% appearing once. The sequences come from CD4+ or CD8+ T cells sorted from blood, collected in a trial of the OX40 agonist ivuxolimab. The receptor set was obtained from an adult with an advanced solid tumor such as melanoma, head and neck, liver or kidney cancer. Each CDR3 is given with its conserved first and last residue. Size is stated for part of the rows, as once, few or many counts, or as a class when the clone is expanded.

j_call clone_size v_call cdr3_length cdr3_aa
TRBJ1-1 - TRBV10-2 15 CASSLSGGGGTEAFF
TRBJ2-7 - TRBV11-2 15 CASSQDGVASYEQYF
TRBJ2-1 - TRBV28 13 CAAGGAWGNEQFF
TRBJ2-7 - TRBV27 14 CASRATGGPYEQYF
TRBJ2-7 - TRBV18 14 CASSPPANAYEQYF
TRBJ2-7 - TRBV5-1 12 CASSLTGSEQYF
TRBJ1-5 - TRBV6-1 12 CASSPLNQPQHF
TRBJ1-4 - TRBV10-3 16 CAISEGSRPPGEKLFF
TRBJ2-2 - TRBV5-4 13 CASSPSYTGELFF
TRBJ2-2 - TRBV6-1 13 CASSALGAGELFF
TRBJ2-1 - TRBV10-1 15 CASSRVRGSYNEQFF
TRBJ2-7 once TRBV28 14 CASSIDTGTYEQYF
TRBJ2-1 - TRBV7-2 16 CASSFSGMSSYNEQFF
TRBJ1-5 - TRBV4-1 16 CASSQGGGYSNQPQHF
TRBJ2-1 - TRBV19 14 CASSISGGAHEQFF
TRBJ1-2 - TRBV2 14 CASSESGTGLGYTF
TRBJ1-5 - TRBV7-2 15 CASSLYQVRLEPQHF
TRBJ2-7 - TRBV30 13 CAWRDKSSYEQYF
TRBJ1-2 - TRBV7-9 14 CASSLNSPAYGYTF
TRBJ2-2 - TRBV9 16 CASSPPGQGGTGELFF
TRBJ2-3 - TRBV28 13 CASSLGLANTQYF
TRBJ2-5 - TRBV9 14 CASPPGLRGETQYF